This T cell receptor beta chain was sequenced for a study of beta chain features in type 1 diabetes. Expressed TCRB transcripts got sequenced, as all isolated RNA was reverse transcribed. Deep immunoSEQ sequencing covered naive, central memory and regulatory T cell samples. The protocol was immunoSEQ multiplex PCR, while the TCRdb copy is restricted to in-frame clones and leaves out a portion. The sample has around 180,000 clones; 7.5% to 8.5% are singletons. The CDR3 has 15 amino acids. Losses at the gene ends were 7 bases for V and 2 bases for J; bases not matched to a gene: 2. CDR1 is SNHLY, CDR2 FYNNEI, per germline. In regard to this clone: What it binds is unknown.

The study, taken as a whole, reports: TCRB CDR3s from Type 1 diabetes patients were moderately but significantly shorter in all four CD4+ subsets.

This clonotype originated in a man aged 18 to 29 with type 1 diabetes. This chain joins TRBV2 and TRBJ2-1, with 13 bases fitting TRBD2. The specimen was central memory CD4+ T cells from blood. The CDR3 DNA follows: TGTGCCAGCACCGGGACTAGCGGGACCTACAATGAGCAGTTCTTC. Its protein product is CASTGTSGTYNEQFF.